These 5 T cell receptor beta chains came from one sample sequenced in a study of blood T cell repertoires in COVID-19. Generated by immunoSEQ multiplex PCR, the TCRdb table keeps only in-frame clones and is missing some. The top ten clones hold just under 4% of a sample with under 400,000 clones, roughly nine tenths of them seen once. The sample consisted of peripheral blood. These receptors were taken from a woman in her fifties or sixties with COVID-19, enrolled during active disease.

This chain links TRBV2 with TRBJ1-4; 8 bases fit TRBD1. The CDR3 consists of 16 residues. The germline gives CDR1 SNHLY, CDR2 FYNNEI. Germline trimming cut 4 bases from V and 7 bases from J; bases unmatched to any gene: 11. The CDR3 sequence: CASSASTGALVEKLFF. The CDR3 region has the DNA TGTGCCAGCAGTGCATCGACAGGGGCCCTAGTTGAAAAACTGTTTTTT.

The V gene is TRBV4-2, the J gene TRBJ2-5; 8 nucleotides agree with TRBD1. CDR3 length: 14 residues. V lost 1 base and J lost 10; bases outside the gene matches: 8. Germline CDR1 LGHNA, CDR2 YNFKEQ. This CDR3 is CASSQVIGQGLQYF. As DNA, the CDR3 is TGTGCCAGCAGCCAAGTTATAGGACAGGGTCTCCAGTACTTC.

The chain carries TRBV7-9 and TRBJ1-1, with D hard to call. Germline-derived CDR1 and CDR2 are SEHNR and FQNEAQ (reference sequence). Between the trimmed V and J ends, which lost 5 bases and 2 bases, there was a span of 12 bases. CDR3 length: 14 residues. The CDR3 nucleotides are TGTGCCAGCAGCCCCGGAGGAACTAACACTGAAGCTTTCTTT. Residues: CASSPGGTNTEAFF.

Remarks on this clone: In the same sample, other DNA sequences code for this CDR3. J is TRBJ1-4 and V is TRBV12-3 or TRBV12-4; D unclear. Trimming removed 3 bases from V and 8 bases from J, with 7 bases in between. The CDR3 loop spans 12 amino acids. CDR3 amino acids: CASSFLSEKLFF. The CDR3 DNA is TGTGCCAGCAGTTTTTTGAGCGAAAAACTGTTTTTT.

This clone appeared a few times. The V gene is TRBV4-1, the J gene TRBJ1-2; D perhaps matches TRBD1 (5 bases). V lost 4 bases and J 2 bases, leaving 14 bases between the germline ends. Per germline, CDR1 MGHRA and CDR2 YSYEKL. The CDR3 sequence is 15 residues long. DNA for the CDR3: TGCGCCAGCAGCCCTACCGGAGGGGTCAACTATGGCTACACCTTC. Translated, it gives CASSPTGGVNYGYTF.